Shown below are 2 T cell receptor beta chains from a single sample sequenced in a study of T-cell memory formation after mild COVID-19. In TCRdb, the 5' RACE reads were re-called with MiXCR into one record per CDR3 protein. The sample contains around 390,000 distinct CDR3 sequences, about 17% of which appear only once. The sequenced material came from PBMCs or a T cell subset sorted from them (not recorded which). The receptors here all came from a man aged 18-30 years who had mild COVID-19 (a few samples of this study predate the infection). Cell type and time point are not known.

This clonotype showed up many times. The chain is built from TRBV9 and TRBJ2-1; weak D call: TRBD1 (7 bases). V lost 4 bases and J lost 4, with 15 bases in between. Germline V CDR1 and CDR2: SGDLS, YYNGEE. This CDR3 is 15 amino acids long. In DNA, the CDR3 is TGTGCCAGCAGCCTAGGAGGGGGCCAGTACAATGAGCAGTTCTTC. Its protein product is CASSLGGGQYNEQFF.

The CDR3, as DNA: TGTGCCAGCAGCTTAATAGGGACCGGACCCTACGAGCAGTACTTC. The encoded protein is CASSLIGTGPYEQYF. The chain employs TRBV11-2 and TRBJ2-7; D assignment may be TRBD1 or TRBD2 (5 bases each). Germline V gene sequence: CDR1 SGHAT, CDR2 FQNNGV. The V and J ends lost 2 bases and 2 bases respectively, with 13 bases between them. The CDR3 spans 15 residues.